The 26 T cell receptor beta chains below come from one sample, sequenced in a study of identifying expanded T cells in peripheral blood. Only in-frame clones appear in the TCRdb table, and some are missing; sequencing was by immunoSEQ multiplex PCR. Here the sample spans tens of thousands of clones, 70% to 90% being singletons. What was sequenced was blood. The receptors here all came from a person aged 18 to 70 in good health.

The chain employs TRBV6-4 and TRBJ2-3; D ambiguous. The germline V gene has CDR1 MRHNA and CDR2 SNTAGT. CDR3 length: 14 amino acids. V was cut by 3 bases and J by 6 bases, with 13 bases left in between. In DNA, the CDR3 is TGTGCCAGCAGTGAGTCGGGCCCGACGGATACGCAGTATTTT. This gives the protein CASSESGPTDTQYF.

This chain links TRBV2 with TRBJ1-2, with a tentative D call TRBD1 (6 bases). The CDR3 extends over 15 amino acids. The V end was cut by 0 bases, the J end by 0 bases, with 8 bases between. Per germline, CDR1 SNHLY and CDR2 FYNNEI. CDR3 region: CASSEATGTNYGYTF. The CDR3 DNA is TGTGCCAGCAGTGAAGCGACAGGAACTAACTATGGCTACACCTTC.

In DNA form, the CDR3 reads TGTGCCAGCAGCTCTTTAGGGGCAACCGGGGAGCTGTTTTTT. This translates into CASSSLGATGELFF. The gene calls are TRBV5-4 and TRBJ2-2, with D possibly being TRBD1 (5 bases). Trimming shortened V by 3 bases and J by 5 bases, and 11 bases separated the two germline ends. Germline V gene sequence: CDR1 SGHNT, CDR2 YYREEE (reference sequence). This CDR3 spans 14 amino acids.

The chain has TRBV7-9 and TRBJ1-4, with a tentative D call TRBD1 (5 bases). The CDR3 totals 16 residues. Trimming shortened V by 5 bases and J by 5 bases, and 18 bases separated the two germline ends. In germline, CDR1 is SEHNR, CDR2 FQNEAQ (reference sequence). CDR3 nucleotides: TGTGCCAGCAGCACCGGGAGGGGCCCGGAAAATGAAAAACTGTTTTTT. Encoded protein: CASSTGRGPENEKLFF.

V gene TRBV29-1 combines with J gene TRBJ1-2, with D perhaps TRBD1 (5 bases). Germline loops: CDR1 SQVTM, CDR2 ANQGSEA. V lost 6 bases and J lost 1, with 9 bases in between. CDR3 length: 12 residues. In nucleotides, the CDR3 is TGCAGCGTCACCGACAGTAACTATGGCTACACCTTC. It yields the protein CSVTDSNYGYTF.

This rearrangement joins TRBV5-6 to TRBJ2-7; weak D call: TRBD2 (5 bases). The V end lost 0 bases, the J end lost 1 base, and 8 bases lay between the germline ends. CDR1 SGHDT and CDR2 YYEEEE come from the germline V gene. The CDR3 length is 14 residues. The CDR3 spells CASSLGRRSYEQYF. In DNA form, the CDR3 reads TGTGCCAGCAGCTTGGGACGGAGGTCCTACGAGCAGTACTTC.

The chain uses TRBV19 and TRBJ2-1, with TRBD2 as a possible D gene (6 bases). Germline V lookup: CDR1 LNHDA, CDR2 SQIVND (reference sequence). There are 14 residues in the CDR3. V shed 2 bases and J shed 6 bases, with 11 bases lying between them. The CDR3 protein is CASSILVGGNEQFF. CDR3 bases: TGTGCCAGTAGTATATTGGTGGGGGGCAATGAGCAGTTCTTC.

This sequence joins TRBV25-1 and TRBJ2-7; D unresolved. Trimming removed 4 bases at V and 6 bases at J, with 13 bases between. The CDR3 is 13 amino acids. Germline V CDR1 and CDR2: MGHDK, SYGVNS. DNA for the CDR3: TGTGCCAGCAGTGTAGACGTCGGATCCGAGCAGTACTTC. It translates to CASSVDVGSEQYF.

The V call is TRBV27, the J call TRBJ1-1; TRBD1 matches at 9 bases. Germline CDR1 MNHEY, CDR2 SMNVEV (reference sequence). With V trimmed by 4 bases and J by 4 bases, 4 bases remained unmatched. There are 14 residues in the CDR3. The CDR3 sequence: CASSSQGAGTEAFF. CDR3 DNA sequence: TGTGCCAGCAGTTCACAGGGGGCTGGCACTGAAGCTTTCTTT.

This clone has only a few counts. The V gene is TRBV19, the J gene TRBJ2-1; 9 bases align to TRBD2. Germline values: CDR1 LNHDA, CDR2 SQIVND (reference sequence). The CDR3 is 16 amino acids. V lost 3 bases to trimming and J lost 7 bases; unmatched junction nucleotides: 10. The CDR3 loop is CASSIRLAATGNEQFF. CDR3 DNA: TGTGCCAGTAGTATCAGACTAGCGGCAACGGGTAATGAGCAGTTCTTC.

The chain couples TRBV19 to TRBJ2-7; 12 nucleotides match TRBD1. This CDR3 contains 15 residues. Germline V gives CDR1 LNHDA, CDR2 SQIVND (reference sequence). V lost 6 bases and J lost 6; bases outside the gene matches: 9. DNA for the CDR3: TGTGCCAGTAGAGTCGAGGGGACAGGGGGCGGCGAGCAGTACTTC. Protein sequence: CASRVEGTGGGEQYF.

In its sample, this clone was seen once. The J gene is TRBJ1-1, the V gene TRBV19; D is ambiguous. The CDR3 extends over 14 amino acids. V gave up 3 bases and J gave up 5 bases, with 13 bases separating them. From germline, CDR1 is LNHDA and CDR2 SQIVND (reference sequence). CDR3 DNA: TGTGCCAGTAGTATTGGACGGCTGGGAACTGAAGCTTTCTTT. Protein product: CASSIGRLGTEAFF. The variable domain in full, with the rest retrieved from reference TRBV19 and TRBJ1-1, is DGGITQSPKYLFRKEGQNVTLSCEQNLNHDAMYWYRQDPGQGLRLIYYSQIVNDFQKGDIAEGYSVSREKKESFPLTVTSAQKNPTAFYLCASSIGRLGTEAFFGQGTRLTVV.

Of note for this clone: Other nucleotide sequences in the sample specify the same CDR3. V usage is TRBV7-2 and J usage is TRBJ2-1, with TRBD1 as a possible D gene (6 bases). The germline V and J ends were trimmed by 5 bases and 0 bases, with 11 bases remaining between them. CDR3 size: 15 residues. CDR1 is SGHTA, CDR2 FQGNSA, per germline. This CDR3 reads CASSPDRSSYNEQFF. Here the CDR3 DNA reads TGTGCCAGCAGCCCAGACAGGAGCTCCTACAATGAGCAGTTCTTC.

This chain connects TRBV11-2 to TRBJ1-2, with TRBD1 as a possible D gene (5 bases). Germline V gene lookup returns CDR1 SGHAT and CDR2 FQNNGV. Trimming took 5 bases from V and 2 from J, leaving 9 bases between them. The CDR3 runs 13 residues. CDR3 nucleotide sequence: TGTGCCAGCAGCCCTGGGGGGAACTATGGCTACACCTTC. This encodes CASSPGGNYGYTF.

J is TRBJ1-4 and V is TRBV5-1; no reliable D call. The V gene lost 0 bases and the J gene lost 8 bases, with 8 bases spanning the gap. Germline V gives CDR1 SGHRS, CDR2 YFSETQ. This CDR3 region has 13 residues. The CDR3, as DNA: TGCGCCAGCAGCTTGGGCAACGTCGAAAAACTGTTTTTT. It codes for CASSLGNVEKLFF.

This clone was recorded once. J is TRBJ2-1 and V is TRBV2; 13 bases fit TRBD2. Germline lookup yields CDR1 SNHLY and CDR2 FYNNEI. This CDR3 contains 17 residues. Losses at the gene ends were 8 bases for V and 0 bases for J; bases not matched to a gene: 7. The CDR3 nucleotides are TGTGCCAGCGGACTAGCGGGGGCCATCAGCTCCTACAATGAGCAGTTCTTC. It encodes CASGLAGAISSYNEQFF.

This clone was observed once. The rearrangement uses TRBV12-5 and TRBJ2-5, with D hard to call. The CDR3 covers 15 residues. Germline values: CDR1 LGHNT, CDR2 FRNRAP. V lost 6 bases, J lost 2 bases, and 16 bases lay in between. The CDR3 nucleotides read TGTGCTAGTGGAATGCAACTTGGGGTACAAGAGACCCAGTACTTC. Translated: CASGMQLGVQETQYF. The complete variable domain, with remaining parts taken from reference TRBV12-5 and TRBJ2-5, reads DARVTQTPRHKVTEMGQEVTMRCQPILGHNTVFWYRQTMMQGLELLAYFRNRAPLDDSGMPKDRFSAEMPDATLATLKIQPSEPRDSAVYFCASGMQLGVQETQYFGPGTRLLVL.

The rearrangement uses TRBV30 and TRBJ2-1; D may be TRBD1 or TRBD2 (5 bases each). Germline-derived CDR1 and CDR2 are GTSNPN and SVGIG (reference sequence). This CDR3 is 15 amino acids long. V lost 3 bases, J lost 5 bases, and 17 bases lay in between. The CDR3 DNA sequence: TGTGCCTGGAGGTGGGGGACCAAAATCAACAATGAGCAGTTCTTC. This sequence encodes CAWRWGTKINNEQFF.

The gene calls are TRBV7-8 and TRBJ2-3; 12 nucleotides align to TRBD2. Losses at the gene ends were 5 bases for V and 12 bases for J; bases not matched to a gene: 9. There are 14 residues in the CDR3. The germline gives CDR1 SGHVS, CDR2 FQNEAQ. CDR3 sequence (DNA): TGTGCCAGCAGCCTATGGACTAGCGGGGATCTCCAGTATTTT. This sequence encodes CASSLWTSGDLQYF.

V and J are TRBV30 and TRBJ2-3, with a weak D call TRBD1 (5 bases). The CDR3 length is 20 residues. Trimming took 0 bases from V and 0 from J, leaving 25 bases between them. Looked up from germline, CDR1 is GTSNPN and CDR2 is SVGIG (reference sequence). CDR3 loop: CAWSVKPFRVGESSTDTQYF. DNA for the CDR3: TGTGCCTGGAGTGTTAAACCGTTTAGGGTAGGGGAATCTAGCACAGATACGCAGTATTTT.

This chain connects TRBV6-1 to TRBJ1-5; TRBD1 matches 11 bases. The CDR3 totals 15 residues. The J segment lost 6 bases and the V segment lost 4 bases, leaving 5 bases of the junction unmatched. Germline-derived CDR1 and CDR2 are MNHNS and SASEGT. The CDR3 sequence: CASSVGTGGVQPQHF. In nucleotides, the CDR3 is TGTGCCAGCAGTGTCGGGACAGGGGGTGTTCAGCCCCAGCATTTT.

The gene calls are TRBV10-2 and TRBJ1-2; D call uncertain. CDR3 size: 12 residues. From germline, CDR1 is WSHSY and CDR2 SAAADI. V was pared by 2 bases and J by 6 bases, with 7 bases between. This CDR3 is CASSEGGNGYTF. The CDR3 coding sequence is TGCGCCAGCAGTGAGGGAGGGAATGGCTACACCTTC.

The chain recombines TRBV5-4 with TRBJ2-3; D assignment may be TRBD1 or TRBD2 (6 bases each). Germline V gene lookup returns CDR1 SGHNT and CDR2 YYREEE (reference sequence). Trimming took 2 bases from V and 3 from J, leaving 13 bases between them. This CDR3 has 15 residues. Written as DNA, the CDR3 is TGTGCCAGCAGCTTTGGAGGGGGGAGGACAGATACGCAGTATTTT. This translates into CASSFGGGRTDTQYF.

The DNA of the CDR3 is TGCGCCAGCAGCCAAGAAAACATAGTATCCTACGAGCAGTACTTC. This translates into CASSQENIVSYEQYF. This chain uses TRBV4-3 with TRBJ2-7; D remains ambiguous. The CDR3 totals 15 residues. The V gene lost 0 bases and the J gene lost 1 base, with 10 bases spanning the gap. In germline, CDR1 is LGHNA, CDR2 YSLEER.

This chain connects TRBV5-4 to TRBJ2-7, with 12 positions matching TRBD2. The germline CDR1 and CDR2 sequences are SGHNT and YYREEE (reference sequence). The CDR3 consists of 17 residues. J gave up 2 bases and V 0 bases, and 6 bases lay outside the gene matches. CDR3 region: CASSLGTSGGPPYEQYF. In DNA form, the CDR3 reads TGTGCCAGCAGCTTGGGAACTAGCGGGGGGCCCCCCTACGAGCAGTACTTC.

The V call is TRBV5-1, the J call TRBJ2-7; 11 nucleotides match TRBD2. CDR1 is SGHRS, CDR2 YFSETQ, per germline. The CDR3 is 15 amino acids. Germline trimming cut 4 bases from V and 4 bases from J; bases unmatched to any gene: 7. The CDR3 sequence: CASSPGLAGVYEQYF. DNA of the CDR3: TGCGCCAGCAGCCCCGGACTAGCGGGTGTGTACGAGCAGTACTTC. The entire variable domain, with the rest obtained from reference TRBV5-1 and TRBJ2-7, is as follows: KAGVTQTPRYLIKTRGQQVTLSCSPISGHRSVSWYQQTPGQGLQFLFEYFSETQRNKGNFPGRFSGRQFSNSRSEMNVSTLELGDSALYLCASSPGLAGVYEQYFGPGTRLTVT.